The 5 T cell receptor beta chains given below trace back to one sample, sequenced in a study of blood T cell repertoires in COVID-19. Assay used: immunoSEQ multiplex PCR; TCRdb lists only in-frame clones, some missing. The top ten hold approximately 7.9% of the sample, which has approximately 100,000 clones, more than 65% seen once. The sequenced sample consisted of peripheral blood. The receptors come from a woman of 80 years or more with active or convalescent COVID-19.

The V call is TRBV9, the J call TRBJ1-4, with D unresolved. Germline CDR1 reads SGDLS; CDR2 reads YYNGEE. The ends were cut back, 0 bases at V and 0 bases at J, with 6 bases in the middle. This CDR3 is 15 amino acids long. The CDR3 sequence: CASSVGTTTNEKLFF. Here the CDR3 DNA reads TGTGCCAGCAGCGTAGGTACAACAACTAATGAAAAACTGTTTTTT.

V gene TRBV28 combines with J gene TRBJ2-1; D might be TRBD2 (5 bases). Germline lookup yields CDR1 MDHEN and CDR2 SYDVKM. The CDR3 has 14 residues. Trimming removed 7 bases from V and 0 bases from J, with 10 bases in between. CDR3 sequence reads: CASIKAVSYNEQFF. The CDR3 region has the DNA TGTGCCAGCATAAAAGCGGTCTCCTACAATGAGCAGTTCTTC.

The V gene is TRBV7-3, the J gene TRBJ2-2, with 7 bases identical to TRBD1. Germline lookup yields CDR1 SGHTA and CDR2 FQGTGA. The trim removed 3 bases at V and 6 bases at J, leaving 4 bases unmatched. The CDR3 contains 14 residues. The CDR3 coding sequence is TGTGCCAGCAGCTTTGGCCAGGGGGCCGGGGAGCTGTTTTTT. Amino acid sequence: CASSFGQGAGELFF.

This clone was recorded only once. The CDR3 is CASSARAGAGNEQFF. CDR3 sequence (DNA): TGTGCCAGCAGCGCAAGGGCGGGAGCCGGCAATGAGCAGTTCTTC. The V call is TRBV7-3, the J call TRBJ2-1, with 7 bases lining up with TRBD2. Per germline, CDR1 SGHTA and CDR2 FQGTGA. V gave up 5 bases and J gave up 6 bases; unmatched junction bases: 10. This CDR3 has 15 residues.

The chain combines TRBV7-2 with TRBJ1-2; TRBD1 aligns across 7 bases. Germline values: CDR1 SGHTA, CDR2 FQGNSA. The CDR3 has 16 amino acids. V shed 2 bases and J 4 bases; nucleotides not matched to a gene: 10. CDR3 bases: TGTGCCAGCAGCTTAACCCCGGAAGGGGGCGGCTATGGCTACACCTTC. Protein sequence: CASSLTPEGGGYGYTF.